This TCR beta chain stems from a study of identical twins. This clonotype was counted a few times. MiXCR was run by TCRdb on the 5' RACE reads, yielding one entry per CDR3 protein. Among 550,000 to 800,000 distinct CDR3 sequences listed, around 7.5% were seen once. Germline values: CDR1 SGDLS, CDR2 YYNGEE. V dropped 0 bases and J dropped 0; count of bases not matched to a gene: 8. The CDR3 is made up of 19 amino acids. These sequences were also reported in another study, on yellow fever vaccine responses in identical twins.

This receptor was taken from a woman under 30 in good health. The sample comprised PBMCs. This chain connects TRBV9 to TRBJ2-1; 11 bases align to TRBD2. CDR3: CASSVGLAGGPISYNEQFF. The CDR3 DNA follows: TGTGCCAGCAGCGTAGGGTTAGCGGGAGGGCCCATCTCCTACAATGAGCAGTTCTTC. Together with reference TRBV9 and TRBJ2-1, the CDR3 gives the full variable domain: DSGVTQTPKHLITATGQRVTLRCSPRSGDLSVYWYQQSLDQGLQFLIQYYNGEERAKGNILERFSAQQFPDLHSELNLSSLELGDSALYFCASSVGLAGGPISYNEQFFGPGTRLTVL.